The 5 T cell receptor beta chains given below trace back to one sample, sequenced in a study of cytomegalovirus exposure and HLA in healthy donors. PCR was performed using 60 Vbeta and 13 Jbeta primers. Sequencing used immunoSEQ multiplex PCR; TCRdb keeps in-frame clones, though not all of them. The sample lists 250,000 to 350,000 clones, more than 80% occurring once. The specimen sequenced was PBMCs. These receptors were obtained from a man aged 40-49 years in good health and CMV-seropositive.

This chain links TRBV6-5 with TRBJ1-2; perhaps TRBD1 as D (5 bases). The CDR3 is 15 residues long. V lost 0 bases and J lost 2, with 10 bases in between. Germline loops: CDR1 MNHEY, CDR2 SVGAGI. The DNA for the CDR3 is TGTGCCAGCAGTTACTCCCGACAGAGCAACTATGGCTACACCTTC. It is translated as CASSYSRQSNYGYTF.

Turning to this clone: The CDR3 carries no conserved terminal phenylalanine or tryptophan, so it likely arises from a read error. The chain is built from TRBV2 and TRBJ2-7; TRBD2 aligns across 7 bases. V lost 6 bases, J lost 0 bases, and 14 bases stayed unmatched. The CDR3 sequence is 17 residues long. Germline V lookup: CDR1 SNHLY, CDR2 FYNNEI. The CDR3 here is CASSDTLLAEPSYEQYL. DNA for the CDR3: TGTGCCAGCAGCGATACCCTTCTAGCGGAGCCCTCCTACGAGCAGTACCTC.

This chain uses TRBV11-2 with TRBJ2-1; 10 nucleotides align to TRBD2. Germline values: CDR1 SGHAT, CDR2 FQNNGV. This CDR3 spans 15 amino acids. V trimming: 5 bases; J trimming: 8 bases; junction bases outside the gene matches: 9. The CDR3 region has the DNA TGTGCCAGCAGCCTCACAGCGGGAGGGCCCCATGAGCAGTTCTTC. Translated, it gives CASSLTAGGPHEQFF.

V gene TRBV5-1 combines with J gene TRBJ1-1; D gene ambiguous. V shed 4 bases and J shed 7 bases, with 14 bases lying between them. The CDR3 spans 13 residues. Germline V gene sequence: CDR1 SGHRS, CDR2 YFSETQ. CDR3 nucleotide sequence: TGCGCCAGCAGCCCCCCCGCGGATCATGAAGCTTTCTTT. Amino acids: CASSPPADHEAFF.

This chain joins TRBV7-2 and TRBJ2-7; 7 bases are shared with TRBD2. The CDR3 consists of 14 residues. Looked up from germline, CDR1 is SGHTA and CDR2 is FQGNSA. Losses at the gene ends were 3 bases for V and 2 bases for J; bases not matched to a gene: 4. The chain's CDR3 is CASSLGTTAYEQYF. The CDR3 coding sequence is TGTGCCAGCAGCTTGGGGACTACCGCCTACGAGCAGTACTTC.